The clone carrying this T cell receptor (beta chain) is medium-sized. Its antigen is unidentified. Germline CDR1 reads MRHNA; CDR2 reads SNTAGT. J lost 4 bases, V lost 4 bases, and 1 base had no gene match. The CDR3 extends over 14 amino acids. In the PCR, 60 Vbeta and 13 Jbeta primers were used. TCRdb keeps only in-frame clones here, not all; method: immunoSEQ multiplex PCR. The repertoire holds about 170,000 clones, with around four fifths as singletons. This entry comes from a study of cytomegalovirus exposure and HLA in healthy donors. Study outcomes and limitations: The study reported that TCR beta sequences accurately predicted HLA-A and HLA-B alleles in most subjects.

Regarding donors, all were healthy bone marrow donors. The rearrangement uses TRBV6-4 and TRBJ2-3; 11 nucleotides line up with TRBD1. The sequencing input was PBMCs. This clonotype was sampled from a female donor in good health and CMV-seronegative. CDR3 coding DNA: TGTGCCAGCAGTGGGACAGGGGGCGCAGATACGCAGTATTTT. Residues: CASSGTGGADTQYF.